The next 9 T cell receptor beta chains were all read from a single sample in a study of CD8 T cells in Susac syndrome. The RNA input was about 0.5 to 1 ug, and it was reverse transcribed with random hexamers. TCRdb reanalysed the immunoSEQ multiplex PCR reads using MiXCR and keeps one entry per CDR3 protein. The table records about 130,000 distinct CDR3 sequences, approximately 93% of them present only once. Sequencing was carried out using CD8+ T cells from PBMCs. All receptors derive from a human donor with multiple sclerosis.

V is TRBV7-9 and J is TRBJ2-3, with D possibly called TRBD1 or TRBD2 (5 bases each). V was shortened by 5 bases and J by 2 bases, with 17 bases between the two germline ends. Germline V gives CDR1 SEHNR, CDR2 FQNEAQ (reference sequence). CDR3 length: 16 amino acids. CDR3 sequence: CASSPQPSRDTDTQYF. The CDR3 DNA is TGTGCCAGCAGCCCGCAACCTAGCAGGGACACAGATACGCAGTATTTT. Combining the CDR3 with reference TRBV7-9 and TRBJ2-3 gives the whole variable domain DTGVSQNPRHKITKRGQNVTFRCDPISEHNRLYWYRQTLGQGPEFLTYFQNEAQLEKSRLLSDRFSAERPKGSFSTLEIQRTEQGDSAMYLCASSPQPSRDTDTQYFGPGTRLTVL.

DNA of the CDR3: TGTGCCAGCAGTACCGCGTACACCCTGGACACTGAAGCTTTCTTT. Translated, it gives CASSTAYTLDTEAFF. The chain recombines TRBV12-3 or TRBV12-4 with TRBJ1-1; no firm D call. Trimming removed 5 bases from V and 3 bases from J, with 16 bases in between. The CDR3 is 15 residues long.

The chain combines TRBV5-4 with TRBJ1-1; 7 nucleotides align to TRBD1. Per the germline V gene, CDR1 is SGHNT and CDR2 is YYREEE (reference sequence). The junction had 7 bases not matched to a gene; V was cut back by 4 bases and J by 4 bases. CDR3 size: 14 residues. The CDR3 DNA reads TGTGCCAGCAGCATCAGACAGGGAGGCACTGAAGCTTTCTTT. Encoded protein: CASSIRQGGTEAFF.

The chain employs TRBV29-1 and TRBJ2-2; D is tentatively TRBD1 or TRBD2 (5 bases each). Germline lookup yields CDR1 SQVTM and CDR2 ANQGSEA. The germline V and J ends were trimmed by 7 bases and 0 bases, with 12 bases remaining between them. This CDR3 spans 14 amino acids. CDR3 sequence reads: CSAPGTANTGELFF. For the CDR3, the DNA is TGCAGCGCCCCCGGGACGGCGAACACCGGGGAGCTGTTTTTT.

The CDR3 DNA sequence: TGTGCCAGCAGCTCTAGGGGGGACAGGCGTACGCAGTATTTT. As protein: CASSSRGDRRTQYF. This rearrangement joins TRBV5-6 to TRBJ2-3; 8 positions match TRBD1. CDR1 SGHDT and CDR2 YYEEEE come from the germline V gene. CDR3 length: 14 amino acids. Trimming took 3 bases from V and 8 from J; bases not matched to a gene: 8.

The chain has TRBV7-9 and TRBJ1-1; 7 positions match TRBD1. The CDR3 sequence is 15 residues long. Losses at the gene ends were 1 base for V and 7 bases for J; bases not matched to a gene: 9. Germline V gene data show CDR1 as SEHNR and CDR2 as FQNEAQ (reference sequence). CDR3 in DNA: TGTGCCAGCAGCTTAGTCGTCAGGGGGGACCTTGAAGCTTTCTTT. Translation: CASSLVVRGDLEAFF. The full variable domain, its missing parts supplied by reference TRBV7-9 and TRBJ1-1, is DTGVSQNPRHKITKRGQNVTFRCDPISEHNRLYWYRQTLGQGPEFLTYFQNEAQLEKSRLLSDRFSAERPKGSFSTLEIQRTEQGDSAMYLCASSLVVRGDLEAFFGQGTRLTVV.

The chain carries TRBV5-1 and TRBJ2-1, with 14 bases identical to TRBD2. The V segment lost 3 bases and the J segment 7 bases; nucleotides outside the gene matches: 6. Per the germline V gene, CDR1 is SGHRS and CDR2 is YFSETQ. The CDR3 is made up of 16 amino acids. Written as DNA, the CDR3 is TGCGCCAGCAGCTCGACTAGCGGGAGGGCGAGGAATGAGCAGTTCTTC. Its translation: CASSSTSGRARNEQFF.

The rearrangement uses TRBV4-1 and TRBJ1-6; TRBD1 agrees at 8 bases. After removal of 0 bases from V and 6 bases from J, the junction contained 7 bases not matched to a gene. The germline V gene has CDR1 MGHRA and CDR2 YSYEKL. The CDR3 has 17 amino acids. The CDR3 DNA is TGCGCCAGCAGCCAAGAATATCCCGGGACAGGTAATTCACCCCTCCACTTT. Translating it yields CASSQEYPGTGNSPLHF.

The rearrangement uses TRBV20-1 and TRBJ2-3; 9 nucleotides agree with TRBD2. This CDR3 comprises 15 residues. The germline V gene has CDR1 DFQATT and CDR2 SNEGSKA (reference sequence). V was clipped by 0 bases and J by 8 bases; unmatched bases: 9. Here the CDR3 reads CSARDLASGIGTQYF. DNA for the CDR3: TGCAGTGCTAGAGATCTGGCTAGCGGGATAGGTACGCAGTATTTT.